The 16 T cell receptor beta chains reported below all come from one sample, sequenced in a study of cytomegalovirus exposure and HLA in healthy donors. PCR used 60 Vbeta primers and 13 Jbeta primers. This table comes from immunoSEQ multiplex PCR, and its TCRdb copy is limited to in-frame clones, with some not included. The data hold about 130,000 clones, with 74% observed a single time. The sequenced material came from PBMCs. The receptors come from a man aged 40-50 years in good health and CMV-seropositive.

This clone was counted a single time. Here the CDR3 DNA reads TGTGCCAGCAGTGAAAGCGCTCCCCAAGAGACCCAGTACTTC. It codes for CASSESAPQETQYF. The rearrangement uses TRBV2 and TRBJ2-5, with unresolved D. Germline lookup yields CDR1 SNHLY and CDR2 FYNNEI. V gave up 2 bases and J gave up 1 base, with 8 bases separating them. CDR3 length: 14 amino acids.

Comment on this clone: This may stem from a read error, because a much larger clone lies one nucleotide away. V is TRBV20-1 and J is TRBJ2-7; D is perhaps TRBD1 (6 bases). The CDR3 runs to 11 residues. Germline loops: CDR1 DFQATT, CDR2 SNEGSKA (reference sequence). This chain's CDR3 is CSPGDTYEQYF. The CDR3 DNA sequence: TGCAGCCCCGGGGACACCTACGAGCAGTACTTC.

This clone was recorded only once. V and J are TRBV5-1 and TRBJ2-3; possible D gene TRBD2, 6 bases. Germline V gives CDR1 SGHRS, CDR2 YFSETQ. There are 14 residues in the CDR3. Trimming pared 6 bases from V and 4 bases from J, leaving 15 bases between. This chain's CDR3 is CASTSGGAADTQYF. The CDR3 DNA is TGCGCCAGCACCTCGGGCGGGGCTGCAGATACGCAGTATTTT.

This clone was seen more than once but under ten times. Since no conserved phenylalanine or tryptophan closes the CDR3, a read error is the likely cause. The chain is built from TRBV5-3 and TRBJ1-5; TRBD1 might be the D (5 bases). TRBV5-3 is noted as an ORF with a role that remains uncertain. V lost 1 base and J 9 bases, leaving 8 bases between the germline ends. The CDR3 runs 12 residues. CDR3 nucleotides: TGTGCCAGAAGCTTGTCCGGGGGGCCCCAGCATTCT. Protein: CARSLSGGPQHS.

The chain couples TRBV28 to TRBJ2-2, with a tentative D call TRBD2 (6 bases). Trimming removed 4 bases from V and 1 base from J, with 10 bases in between. The CDR3 spans 15 residues. Germline V gene data show CDR1 as MDHEN and CDR2 as SYDVKM. This chain's CDR3 is CASSSRDWNTGELFF. In DNA, the CDR3 is TGTGCCAGCAGTTCTAGGGACTGGAACACCGGGGAGCTGTTTTTT.

CDR3 sequence (DNA): TGTGCCAGCAGTGAAGGACCCCTTTTCAACAGGGAGAATGAAAAACTGTTTTTT. Translation: CASSEGPLFNRENEKLFF. The chain has TRBV6-1 and TRBJ1-4; D is possibly TRBD1 (6 bases). V lost 1 base and J 5 bases, leaving 20 bases between the germline ends. The CDR3 extends over 18 amino acids. Germline loops: CDR1 MNHNS, CDR2 SASEGT.

This clone was seen more than once but under ten times. The chain uses TRBV2 and TRBJ2-2; D unresolved. Looked up from germline, CDR1 is SNHLY and CDR2 is FYNNEI. The ends were cut back, 0 bases at V and 7 bases at J, with 9 bases in the middle. The CDR3 length is 14 residues. This CDR3 is CASSEARVFGELFF. The CDR3 coding sequence is TGTGCCAGCAGTGAAGCCCGGGTTTTCGGGGAGCTGTTTTTT.

The chain couples TRBV7-3 to TRBJ2-7; possibly TRBD1 for D (7 bases). V lost 0 bases and J lost 5, with 11 bases in between. The CDR3 sequence is 14 residues long. Germline V gene data show CDR1 as SGHTA and CDR2 as FQGTGA. The CDR3 sequence: CASSLTEGAHEQYF. The CDR3 bases are TGTGCCAGCAGCTTAACGGAGGGGGCGCACGAGCAGTACTTC.

V usage is TRBV28 and J usage is TRBJ2-7; TRBD1 matches at 7 bases. With 6 bases clipped from V and 0 bases from J, the junction kept 14 bases outside the gene matches. The CDR3 is 17 amino acids. The germline V gene has CDR1 MDHEN and CDR2 SYDVKM. The CDR3, as DNA: TGTGCCAGCAGGGTACAGGGGCCCCTCCTTAGCTCCTACGAGCAGTACTTC. It is translated as CASRVQGPLLSSYEQYF.

The chain links TRBV19 to TRBJ2-3; 10 bases match TRBD2. Trimming at V came to 3 bases and at J to 4 bases, leaving 7 bases not matched to a gene. This CDR3 region has 16 residues. Germline V CDR1 and CDR2: LNHDA, SQIVND (reference sequence). The CDR3 DNA is TGTGCCAGTAGTATTTCCGGGACTAGCGACCCAGATACGCAGTATTTT. Translation: CASSISGTSDPDTQYF.

This chain uses TRBV4-2 with TRBJ1-1; D perhaps matches TRBD1 (6 bases). The CDR3 covers 14 residues. V gave up 0 bases and J gave up 5 bases, with 10 bases separating them. Germline assignment: CDR1 LGHNA and CDR2 YNFKEQ. The CDR3 region has the DNA TGTGCCAGCAGCCAAGATCTCAGGGGAACTGAAGCTTTCTTT. This gives the protein CASSQDLRGTEAFF.

V usage is TRBV6-5 and J usage is TRBJ1-1; no firm D call. Germline V gene sequence: CDR1 MNHEY, CDR2 SVGAGI. CDR3 length equals 13 residues. Trimming cost V 8 bases and J 4 bases, with 14 bases left between them. The CDR3 coding sequence is TGTGCCAGCTCGCAAGGGAGGAGCACTGAAGCTTTCTTT. Translation gives CASSQGRSTEAFF.

This clone occurred a few times. The J gene is TRBJ2-2, the V gene TRBV19, with a tentative D call TRBD2 (6 bases). Germline V CDR1 and CDR2: LNHDA, SQIVND (reference sequence). CDR3 length: 14 amino acids. V was cut by 3 bases and J by 7 bases, with 12 bases left in between. The chain's CDR3 is CASSIGGDYGELFF. As DNA, the CDR3 is TGTGCCAGTAGTATTGGAGGGGATTACGGGGAGCTGTTTTTT.

The chain joins TRBV6-1 to TRBJ1-1, with D unresolved. The CDR3 length is 12 residues. The ends were cut back, 7 bases at V and 5 bases at J, with 11 bases in the middle. The germline gives CDR1 MNHNS, CDR2 SASEGT. Here the CDR3 reads CASIRGGTEAFF. The CDR3 DNA reads TGTGCCAGCATACGTGGAGGGACTGAAGCTTTCTTT.

This clone has only a few counts. The rearrangement uses TRBV29-1 and TRBJ1-4; 8 bases are shared with TRBD1. CDR3 length: 12 residues. V shed 7 bases, J shed 6 bases, and the junction held 4 bases outside the gene matches. Germline assignment: CDR1 SQVTM and CDR2 ANQGSEA. The CDR3 loop reads CSAEQGDEKLFF. CDR3 bases: TGCAGCGCCGAACAGGGGGATGAAAAACTGTTTTTT. Looking up the rest from reference TRBV29-1 and TRBJ1-4 gives the full variable domain: SAVISQKPSRDICQRGTSLTIQCQVDSQVTMMFWYRQQPGQSLTLIATANQGSEATYESGFVIDKFPISRPNLTFSTLTVSNMSPEDSSIYLCSAEQGDEKLFFGSGTQLSVL.

The V gene is TRBV19, the J gene TRBJ1-5, with 8 bases identical to TRBD1. This CDR3 region has 14 residues. Germline trimming cut 6 bases from V and 2 bases from J; bases unmatched to any gene: 3. The germline CDR1 and CDR2 sequences are LNHDA and SQIVND (reference sequence). Here the CDR3 reads CASSLTGGNQPQHF. The CDR3 region has the DNA TGTGCCAGTAGCTTGACAGGGGGCAATCAGCCCCAGCATTTT.